This note documents a single TCR beta chain sequence. This record comes from a study of response to subunit inactivated influenza vaccine. TCRdb reprocessed the RT-PCR reads via MiXCR and lists one record per CDR3 protein. The data hold 630,000 or so distinct CDR3 sequences, with 15% to 17% observed a single time. The CDR3 consists of 15 residues. Germline V gene sequence: CDR1 DFQATT, CDR2 SNEGSKA (reference sequence). V shed 5 bases, J shed 5 bases, and the junction held 12 bases outside the gene matches. The chain joins TRBV20-1 to TRBJ1-5, with TRBD1 matching 7 bases. The sample here was PBMCs from blood, taken 11 to 12 days after vaccination. This TCR derives from a man in his fifties who received an inactivated influenza vaccine. The CDR3 is CSALRTGVIYQPQHF. The CDR3 nucleotides are TGCAGTGCTCTCCGAACAGGGGTGATTTATCAGCCCCAGCATTTT.